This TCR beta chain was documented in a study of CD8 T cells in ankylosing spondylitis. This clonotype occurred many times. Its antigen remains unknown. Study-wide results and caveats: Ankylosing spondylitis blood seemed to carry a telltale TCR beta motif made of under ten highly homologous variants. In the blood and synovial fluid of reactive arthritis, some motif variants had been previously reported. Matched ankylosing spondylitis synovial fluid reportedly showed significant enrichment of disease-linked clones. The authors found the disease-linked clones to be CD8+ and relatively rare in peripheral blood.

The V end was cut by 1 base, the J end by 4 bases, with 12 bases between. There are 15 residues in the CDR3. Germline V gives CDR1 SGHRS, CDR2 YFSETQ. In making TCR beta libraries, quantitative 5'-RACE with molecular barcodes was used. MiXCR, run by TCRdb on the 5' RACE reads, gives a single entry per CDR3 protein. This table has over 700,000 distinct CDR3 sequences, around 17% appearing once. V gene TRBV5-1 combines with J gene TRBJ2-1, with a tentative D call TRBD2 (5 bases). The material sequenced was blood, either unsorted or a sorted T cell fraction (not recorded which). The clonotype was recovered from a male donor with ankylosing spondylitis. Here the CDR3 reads CASSLLGSGYNEQFF. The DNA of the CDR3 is TGCGCCAGCAGCTTGTTAGGGAGCGGATACAATGAGCAGTTCTTC. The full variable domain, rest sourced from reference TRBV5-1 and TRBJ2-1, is KAGVTQTPRYLIKTRGQQVTLSCSPISGHRSVSWYQQTPGQGLQFLFEYFSETQRNKGNFPGRFSGRQFSNSRSEMNVSTLELGDSALYLCASSLLGSGYNEQFFGPGTRLTVL.